These 29 T cell receptor beta chains were all obtained from the same sample, sequenced in a study of Tregs in tolerant kidney transplant recipients. Method: immunoSEQ multiplex PCR; TCRdb's copy keeps in-frame clones and lacks some. The sample comprises roughly 120,000 clones, around 91% of which are singletons, and over 0.5% rests with the top ten. Sequencing used CD4+ T cells from blood. The receptors derive from a human donor in good health.

This clone was seen a few times. V gene TRBV27 combines with J gene TRBJ1-6; a possible D gene is TRBD1 (5 bases). The CDR3 has 16 amino acids. Germline CDR1 and CDR2: MNHEY and SMNVEV (reference sequence). Trimming cost V 5 bases and J 9 bases, with 20 bases left between them. In nucleotides, the CDR3 is TGTGCCAGCAGTCCCCCCTTCCGGGGGTTCTCTTCACCCCTCCACTTT. This gives the protein CASSPPFRGFSSPLHF.

J is TRBJ2-6 and V is TRBV11-2; a possible D gene is TRBD1 (6 bases). Germline V gene data show CDR1 as SGHAT and CDR2 as FQNNGV. CDR3 length: 17 residues. The V and J ends lost 5 bases and 0 bases respectively, with 14 bases between them. CDR3 sequence reads: CASSRRNRASGANVLTF. As DNA, the CDR3 is TGTGCCAGCAGCCGGAGAAACAGGGCCTCTGGGGCCAACGTCCTGACTTTC.

The DNA of the CDR3 is TGTGCCACCAGCAACCCCAGGGGAACTAATGAAAAACTGTTTTTT. This encodes CATSNPRGTNEKLFF. The chain has TRBV15 and TRBJ1-4; a possible D gene is TRBD1 (6 bases). CDR1 and CDR2 from the germline V gene are LNHNV and YYDKDF (reference sequence). The ends were cut back, 4 bases at V and 1 base at J, with 10 bases in the middle. The CDR3 contains 15 residues.

This chain links TRBV5-1 with TRBJ2-1, with D tentatively TRBD1 (6 bases). Germline values: CDR1 SGHRS, CDR2 YFSETQ. The germline V and J ends were trimmed by 4 bases and 2 bases, with 16 bases remaining between them. The CDR3 totals 16 residues. This chain's CDR3 is CASSRFRTDTYNEQFF. In nucleotides, the CDR3 is TGCGCCAGCAGCCGATTTCGGACAGATACCTACAATGAGCAGTTCTTC.

The chain employs TRBV5-1 and TRBJ2-3; 9 bases are shared with TRBD2. The CDR3 runs to 15 residues. The germline V gene has CDR1 SGHRS and CDR2 YFSETQ. Unmatched junction bases numbered 8, after V lost 4 bases and J lost 5 bases. CDR3 bases: TGCGCCAGCAGCCCTAGCGGGGACCTTCGAGATACGCAGTATTTT. Its protein is CASSPSGDLRDTQYF. The whole variable domain, filled in from reference TRBV5-1 and TRBJ2-3, reads KAGVTQTPRYLIKTRGQQVTLSCSPISGHRSVSWYQQTPGQGLQFLFEYFSETQRNKGNFPGRFSGRQFSNSRSEMNVSTLELGDSALYLCASSPSGDLRDTQYFGPGTRLTVL.

The gene calls are TRBV30 and TRBJ1-3; no firm D call. V lost 0 bases and J lost 0, with 9 bases in between. The CDR3 length is 15 residues. The V gene's germline CDR1 is GTSNPN and CDR2 SVGIG (reference sequence). The CDR3 sequence is CAWSVIGPSGNTIYF. The CDR3 coding sequence is TGTGCCTGGAGTGTAATCGGACCCTCTGGAAACACCATATATTTT.

The chain combines TRBV5-1 with TRBJ2-2; possibly TRBD2 for D (5 bases). Germline V gives CDR1 SGHRS, CDR2 YFSETQ. V lost 4 bases and J 3 bases, leaving 16 bases between the germline ends. CDR3 length: 16 residues. Written as DNA, the CDR3 is TGCGCCAGCAGCCCCCGGGGTGGGGTTGACACCGGGGAGCTGTTTTTT. It codes for CASSPRGGVDTGELFF.

In its sample, this clone was seen once. CDR3 in amino acids: CASSQASGGAANEQFF. DNA of the CDR3: TGCGCCAGCAGCCAAGCTAGCGGGGGGGCGGCCAATGAGCAGTTCTTC. The V call is TRBV4-1, the J call TRBJ2-1; 12 nucleotides line up with TRBD2. J was trimmed by 6 bases and V by 1 base; bases with no gene match: 4. The germline gives CDR1 MGHRA, CDR2 YSYEKL. The CDR3 runs to 16 residues.

The V gene is TRBV19, the J gene TRBJ2-1, with 9 bases lining up with TRBD1. There are 11 residues in the CDR3. J lost 9 bases, V lost 8 bases, and 2 bases had no gene match. The germline CDR1 and CDR2 sequences are LNHDA and SQIVND (reference sequence). CDR3 loop: CASGQGTEQFF. As DNA, the CDR3 is TGTGCCAGTGGACAGGGGACTGAGCAGTTCTTC.

V and J are TRBV5-1 and TRBJ1-2; D is uncertain. CDR1 and CDR2 from the germline V gene are SGHRS and YFSETQ. Trimming pared 4 bases from V and 3 bases from J, leaving 16 bases between. The CDR3 has 15 amino acids. The CDR3 DNA reads as TGCGCCAGCAGCCTGACGGCCATTTCACACTATGGCTACACCTTC. It is translated as CASSLTAISHYGYTF.

J is TRBJ2-1 and V is TRBV5-4; D remains ambiguous. From germline, CDR1 is SGHNT and CDR2 YYREEE (reference sequence). The CDR3 has 12 amino acids. Trimming shortened V by 0 bases and J by 7 bases, and 5 bases separated the two germline ends. This CDR3 is CASSLGENEQFF. The DNA for the CDR3 is TGTGCCAGCAGCTTGGGCGAGAATGAGCAGTTCTTC. Full variable domain (outside the CDR3, taken from reference TRBV5-4 and TRBJ2-1): ETGVTQSPTHLIKTRGQQVTLRCSSQSGHNTVSWYQQALGQGPQFIFQYYREEENGRGNFPPRFSGLQFPNYSSELNVNALELDDSALYLCASSLGENEQFFGPGTRLTVL.

The rearrangement uses TRBV7-2 and TRBJ1-2, with D unresolved. Germline V CDR1 and CDR2: SGHTA, FQGNSA. The V and J ends lost 3 bases and 4 bases respectively, with 15 bases between them. This CDR3 has 15 residues. In nucleotides, the CDR3 is TGTGCCAGCAGCTTGGGGAGAGGGAATACCTATGGCTACACCTTC. Translating gives CASSLGRGNTYGYTF.

The chain is built from TRBV13 and TRBJ2-7; possible D gene TRBD2, 7 bases. Germline V lookup: CDR1 PRHDT, CDR2 FYEKMQ (reference sequence). Between the trimmed V and J ends, which lost 3 bases and 4 bases, there was a span of 19 bases. CDR3 size: 16 residues. In DNA, the CDR3 is TGTGCCAGCAGCTTCCGGAGGGGGGGGCAGGCTTACGAGCAGTACTTC. This sequence encodes CASSFRRGGQAYEQYF.

The gene calls are TRBV5-6 and TRBJ2-7, with D perhaps matching TRBD2 (5 bases). Trimming removed 4 bases at V and 7 bases at J, with 15 bases between. Per the germline V gene, CDR1 is SGHDT and CDR2 is YYEEEE. The CDR3 loop spans 13 amino acids. This CDR3 is CASSPMRTGEQYF. CDR3 nucleotides: TGTGCCAGCAGCCCCATGAGGACTGGGGAGCAGTACTTC.

The gene calls are TRBV5-1 and TRBJ1-1; 9 bases map to TRBD1. There are 16 residues in the CDR3. Germline-derived CDR1 and CDR2 are SGHRS and YFSETQ. Losses at the gene ends were 0 bases for V and 3 bases for J; bases not matched to a gene: 6. CDR3 protein: CASSLGQGVRDTEAFF. The CDR3 DNA follows: TGCGCCAGCAGCTTGGGACAGGGGGTTAGGGACACTGAAGCTTTCTTT.

The CDR3 here is CASSMWGGLNTEAFF. CDR3 nucleotides: TGTGCCAGTAGTATGTGGGGGGGGCTCAACACTGAAGCTTTCTTT. The rearrangement uses TRBV19 and TRBJ1-1; tentatively, D is TRBD1 (6 bases). The CDR3 runs 15 residues. V was clipped by 3 bases and J by 2 bases, with 13 bases between them. Germline V gene data show CDR1 as LNHDA and CDR2 as SQIVND (reference sequence).

This clone was seen a single time. V gene TRBV4-1 combines with J gene TRBJ2-3; 10 bases map to TRBD2. J lost 2 bases, V lost 0 bases, and 8 bases had no gene match. This CDR3 spans 18 amino acids. CDR1 MGHRA and CDR2 YSYEKL come from the germline V gene. CDR3 in amino acids: CASSQEDDSGGATDTQYF. The CDR3 nucleotides are TGCGCCAGCAGCCAAGAAGATGACAGCGGGGGGGCCACAGATACGCAGTATTTT.

V and J are TRBV25-1 and TRBJ1-6; D is ambiguous. V was clipped by 3 bases and J by 7 bases, with 7 bases between them. This CDR3 is built from 13 residues. Germline V gives CDR1 MGHDK, CDR2 SYGVNS. The CDR3 DNA follows: TGTGCCAGCAGTGAGCCAGGAAATTCACCCCTCCACTTT. Encoded protein: CASSEPGNSPLHF.

This rearrangement joins TRBV19 to TRBJ2-3; 10 positions agree with TRBD2. V lost 5 bases to trimming and J lost 8 bases; unmatched junction nucleotides: 13. The CDR3 is 16 amino acids. Looked up from germline, CDR1 is LNHDA and CDR2 is SQIVND (reference sequence). For the CDR3, the DNA is TGTGCCAGTAGTGCGGCTAGCGGGGGCCTGCGGGCTACGCAGTATTTT. It translates to CASSAASGGLRATQYF. Full variable domain (remainder filled in from reference TRBV19 and TRBJ2-3): DGGITQSPKYLFRKEGQNVTLSCEQNLNHDAMYWYRQDPGQGLRLIYYSQIVNDFQKGDIAEGYSVSREKKESFPLTVTSAQKNPTAFYLCASSAASGGLRATQYFGPGTRLTVL.

The rearrangement uses TRBV11-2 and TRBJ2-3; D gene ambiguous. Between the trimmed V and J ends, which lost 0 bases and 9 bases, there was a span of 19 bases. CDR3 length equals 16 residues. The germline CDR1 and CDR2 sequences are SGHAT and FQNNGV. Here the CDR3 reads CASSLDGYVSHPTQYF. The DNA for the CDR3 is TGTGCCAGCAGCTTAGATGGCTATGTGAGTCACCCAACGCAGTATTTT.

The chain uses TRBV6-1 and TRBJ2-7; 10 nucleotides line up with TRBD1. Germline CDR1 is MNHNS and CDR2 is SASEGT. V was clipped by 4 bases and J by 3 bases; unmatched bases: 6. The CDR3 runs 15 residues. CDR3 nucleotide sequence: TGTGCCAGCAGTGCAAGACAGGGGGCTTACTACGAGCAGTACTTC. It codes for CASSARQGAYYEQYF.

The chain has TRBV6-6 and TRBJ1-1, with D hard to call. CDR1 and CDR2 from the germline V gene are MNHNY and SVGAGI (reference sequence). V was trimmed by 2 bases and J by 0 bases, leaving 7 bases between them. The CDR3 length is 14 residues. CDR3 nucleotides: TGTGCCAGCAGTTACGGGCAGCTGAACACTGAAGCTTTCTTT. Translation: CASSYGQLNTEAFF.

The chain links TRBV14 to TRBJ2-4, with 7 bases fitting TRBD2. Germline-derived CDR1 and CDR2 are SGHDN and FVKESK. After removal of 6 bases from V and 0 bases from J, the junction contained 8 bases not matched to a gene. The CDR3 has 16 amino acids. Here the CDR3 DNA reads TGTGCCAGCAGGCCTAGCGGAAGGTCAGCCAAAAACATTCAGTACTTC. Its protein product is CASRPSGRSAKNIQYF.

This chain links TRBV6-6 with TRBJ2-7; 12 positions agree with TRBD1. V trimming: 7 bases; J trimming: 6 bases; junction bases outside the gene matches: 13. Germline V CDR1 and CDR2: MNHNY, SVGAGI (reference sequence). The CDR3 covers 16 residues. This CDR3 is CASTGSRDRGLGEQYF. The CDR3 DNA sequence: TGTGCCAGCACGGGATCCCGGGACAGGGGGCTGGGCGAGCAGTACTTC.

The count of this clone is one. The chain recombines TRBV11-2 with TRBJ1-1, with a possible D match to TRBD1 (5 bases). The CDR3 is 15 amino acids. With 5 bases removed from V and 6 bases from J, the gap between germline ends came to 19 bases. Germline V gene data show CDR1 as SGHAT and CDR2 as FQNNGV. The CDR3 spells CASSRGGGTVSEAFF. Here the CDR3 DNA reads TGTGCCAGCAGCCGGGGCGGGGGTACAGTTTCTGAAGCTTTCTTT.

V usage is TRBV7-7 and J usage is TRBJ2-1, with 9 nucleotides matching TRBD2. Germline trimming cut 2 bases from V and 8 bases from J; bases unmatched to any gene: 7. The germline CDR1 and CDR2 sequences are SSHAT and FNYEAQ (reference sequence). The CDR3 runs 15 residues. The CDR3 nucleotides are TGTGCCAGCAGCTTAAGTGAGCTAGCGGGACATGAGCAGTTCTTC. Residues: CASSLSELAGHEQFF. Using reference TRBV7-7 and TRBJ2-1 for the parts outside the CDR3, the full variable domain is GAGVSQSPRYKVTKRGQDVTLRCDPISSHATLYWYQQALGQGPEFLTYFNYEAQPDKSGLPSDRFSAERPEGSISTLTIQRTEQRDSAMYRCASSLSELAGHEQFFGPGTRLTVL.

This clone occurred once. The chain is built from TRBV7-3 and TRBJ2-2; D remains unclear. CDR3 length: 15 residues. Germline V gives CDR1 SGHTA, CDR2 FQGTGA. Trimming removed 6 bases from V and 5 bases from J, with 16 bases in between. The chain's CDR3 is CASRSQSVQTGELFF. CDR3 DNA sequence: TGTGCCAGCAGATCTCAATCGGTCCAGACCGGGGAGCTGTTTTTT.

The rearrangement uses TRBV9 and TRBJ2-1; 9 nucleotides line up with TRBD1. CDR3 size: 15 residues. V shed 0 bases, J shed 5 bases, and the junction held 3 bases outside the gene matches. Germline values: CDR1 SGDLS, CDR2 YYNGEE. The CDR3 loop is CASSVVDRGHNEQFF. CDR3 nucleotides: TGTGCCAGCAGCGTAGTGGACAGGGGTCACAATGAGCAGTTCTTC.

The chain couples TRBV10-3 to TRBJ2-2; D remains ambiguous. Looked up from germline, CDR1 is ENHRY and CDR2 is SYGVKD. The CDR3 is 12 amino acids. Trimming took 4 bases from V and 6 from J, leaving 6 bases between them. CDR3 coding DNA: TGTGCCATCAGTGCCCGACCCGGGGAGCTGTTTTTT. The encoded protein is CAISARPGELFF.